Listed here are 21 T cell receptor beta chains from one sample, sequenced in a study of cytomegalovirus exposure and HLA in healthy donors. PCR was performed using 60 Vbeta and 13 Jbeta primers. The table came from immunoSEQ multiplex PCR; TCRdb's copy has only in-frame clones and leaves some out. The sample consists of about 170,000 clones, approximately 76% of them appearing once. The sequenced sample consisted of PBMCs. The receptors were sampled from a female donor in good health and CMV-seronegative.

V usage is TRBV7-2 and J usage is TRBJ2-1; 8 bases match TRBD2. This CDR3 has 13 residues. Germline V gene lookup returns CDR1 SGHTA and CDR2 FQGNSA. Losses at the gene ends were 4 bases for V and 11 bases for J; bases not matched to a gene: 7. In DNA, the CDR3 is TGTGCCAGCAGCTCATCCGGGGGGGGGAAGCAGTTCTTC. This sequence encodes CASSSSGGGKQFF.

The chain joins TRBV5-4 to TRBJ2-3; 10 nucleotides line up with TRBD1. The CDR3 length is 15 residues. The ends lost 4 bases at V and 6 bases at J; junction bases unmatched: 8. Germline loops: CDR1 SGHNT, CDR2 YYREEE (reference sequence). Here the CDR3 DNA reads TGTGCCAGCAGCCGCCGACAGGGGGCAGGGGATACGCAGTATTTT. Encoded protein: CASSRRQGAGDTQYF. Based on the CDR3 plus reference TRBV5-4 and TRBJ2-3, the full variable domain is ETGVTQSPTHLIKTRGQQVTLRCSSQSGHNTVSWYQQALGQGPQFIFQYYREEENGRGNFPPRFSGLQFPNYSSELNVNALELDDSALYLCASSRRQGAGDTQYFGPGTRLTVL.

The genes are TRBV5-1 and TRBJ1-1; D is undetermined. Germline lookup yields CDR1 SGHRS and CDR2 YFSETQ. The CDR3 runs 14 residues. The V end lost 0 bases, the J end lost 6 bases, and 12 bases lay between the germline ends. CDR3 sequence reads: CASSLEAGAPEAFF. In nucleotides, the CDR3 is TGCGCCAGCAGCTTGGAGGCGGGTGCCCCTGAAGCTTTCTTT.

DNA for the CDR3: TGTGCCAGCATGGGGGGGACAGGGACGGACGAGCAGTACTTC. It specifies CASMGGTGTDEQYF. V is TRBV2 and J is TRBJ2-5; 9 bases map to TRBD1. The J call is uncertain, as TRBJ2-7 better fits the DNA end. Germline CDR1 reads SNHLY; CDR2 reads FYNNEI. This CDR3 region has 14 residues.

The genes are TRBV5-4 and TRBJ2-1; TRBD2 matches 12 bases. The germline V gene has CDR1 SGHNT and CDR2 YYREEE (reference sequence). The CDR3 runs 15 residues. Trimming cost V 1 base and J 15 bases; bases outside gene matches: 11. The CDR3 DNA reads TGTGCCAGCAGCTTGTATAGTGCTAGCGGGGGGGCCAGGTTCTTC. It codes for CASSLYSASGGARFF.

The rearrangement joins TRBV19 to TRBJ1-4, with 10 bases lining up with TRBD1. Germline V gene lookup returns CDR1 LNHDA and CDR2 SQIVND (reference sequence). The CDR3 runs to 15 residues. Trimming cost V 4 bases and J 8 bases; bases outside gene matches: 7. The CDR3, as DNA: TGTGCCAGTAGTACGCTCGGGACAGGGGAAGAAAAACTGTTTTTT. Translating gives CASSTLGTGEEKLFF. The whole variable domain, remainder taken from reference TRBV19 and TRBJ1-4, is DGGITQSPKYLFRKEGQNVTLSCEQNLNHDAMYWYRQDPGQGLRLIYYSQIVNDFQKGDIAEGYSVSREKKESFPLTVTSAQKNPTAFYLCASSTLGTGEEKLFFGSGTQLSVL.

Of note for this clone: Additional DNA sequences in this sample encode the identical CDR3. The chain uses TRBV5-1 and TRBJ1-1; a weak D match, TRBD1 (5 bases). Germline lookup yields CDR1 SGHRS and CDR2 YFSETQ. The CDR3 length is 13 residues. V was trimmed by 2 bases and J by 1 base, leaving 6 bases between them. CDR3 bases: TGCGCCAGCAGCTTTACAGGGAACACTGAAGCTTTCTTT. Protein: CASSFTGNTEAFF.

The chain employs TRBV21-1 and TRBJ1-2; the table gives TRBD1 as D, unverified against the DNA. TRBV21-1 is marked as a pseudogene. This CDR3 region has 16 residues. The CDR3 reads CASSKVLIRYNYGYTF. In nucleotides, the CDR3 is TGTGCCAGCAGCAAAGTTCTGATCAGGTATAACTATGGCTACACCTTC.

This sequence joins TRBV27 and TRBJ1-5; tentatively, D is TRBD1 (6 bases). CDR3 size: 14 residues. Germline assignment: CDR1 MNHEY and CDR2 SMNVEV (reference sequence). V was shortened by 7 bases and J by 3 bases, with 13 bases between the two germline ends. The CDR3 DNA sequence: TGTGCCAGCAACCAAATGGGGGCCAATCAGCCCCAGCATTTT. Translating gives CASNQMGANQPQHF.

V and J are TRBV6-6 and TRBJ2-5; 7 bases line up with TRBD1. The length of the CDR3 is 15 residues. Germline CDR1 and CDR2: MNHNY and SVGAGI (reference sequence). J was trimmed by 4 bases and V by 2 bases; bases with no gene match: 7. CDR3 loop: CASSYPRQGRETQYF. CDR3 coding DNA: TGTGCCAGCAGTTACCCCCGACAGGGTAGAGAGACCCAGTACTTC.

This chain uses TRBV25-1 with TRBJ1-2, with 9 positions matching TRBD1. The CDR3 is made up of 15 amino acids. V gave up 4 bases and J gave up 6 bases; unmatched junction bases: 9. CDR1 and CDR2 (germline): MGHDK, SYGVNS. The CDR3 loop is CASSAMTGTGNGYTF. The CDR3 DNA reads as TGTGCCAGCAGTGCTATGACCGGGACAGGGAATGGCTACACCTTC.

The J gene is TRBJ2-7, the V gene TRBV15; no clear D gene. CDR3 length: 14 residues. V lost 0 bases to trimming and J lost 4 bases, with 10 bases between them. Germline CDR1 reads LNHNV; CDR2 reads YYDKDF (reference sequence). The CDR3 nucleotides are TGTGCCACCAGCAGAGAAGGTGGGCAGTACGAGCAGTACTTC. This gives the protein CATSREGGQYEQYF.

The rearrangement links TRBV5-4 to TRBJ1-2; D gene unclear. This CDR3 comprises 14 residues. The ends were cut back, 0 bases at V and 5 bases at J, with 11 bases in the middle. Germline V lookup: CDR1 SGHNT, CDR2 YYREEE (reference sequence). DNA for the CDR3: TGTGCCAGCAGCTTGGGGGCAGGACTTTATGGCTACACCTTC. It yields the protein CASSLGAGLYGYTF.

V usage is TRBV2 and J usage is TRBJ2-7; D is perhaps TRBD1 (5 bases). Trimming left V 8 bases short and J 1 base short, with 12 bases between. The V gene's germline CDR1 is SNHLY and CDR2 FYNNEI. The CDR3 covers 13 residues. CDR3 region: CASARGASYEQYF. The CDR3 DNA follows: TGTGCCAGCGCAAGGGGCGCATCCTACGAGCAGTACTTC.

In DNA form, the CDR3 reads TGTGCCAGTACCCCAGGGGCAGCCCCCATGGGGGAGCAGTACTTC. This encodes CASTPGAAPMGEQYF. The V and J genes are TRBV19 and TRBJ2-7; the D gene is possibly TRBD1 (6 bases). Trimming stripped 7 bases from V and 7 bases from J, with 23 bases between. Germline values: CDR1 LNHDA, CDR2 SQIVND (reference sequence). There are 15 residues in the CDR3.

The rearrangement joins TRBV7-3 to TRBJ2-3, with 13 bases fitting TRBD2. Looked up from germline, CDR1 is SGHTA and CDR2 is FQGTGA. The CDR3 is 16 amino acids. Trimming removed 5 bases from V and 2 bases from J; junction bases left unmatched: 4. CDR3 sequence: CASSTGLAGDTDTQYF. The CDR3 DNA reads TGTGCCAGCAGCACCGGACTAGCGGGGGACACAGATACGCAGTATTTT.

V usage is TRBV7-5 and J usage is TRBJ2-7; the D call TRBD2 from the table was never checked on the DNA. TRBV7-5 represents a pseudogene. The length of the CDR3 is 15 residues. CDR3: CVRSLGWEGSYEQYF. The CDR3 nucleotides read TGTGTCAGAAGCTTAGGATGGGAGGGATCCTACGAGCAGTACTTC.

The chain employs TRBV27 and TRBJ1-5; D is unresolved. The CDR3 has 14 amino acids. The V gene lost 5 bases and the J gene lost 0 bases, with 8 bases spanning the gap. CDR1 MNHEY and CDR2 SMNVEV come from the germline V gene (reference sequence). The CDR3 DNA reads TGTGCCAGCAGTCCCGCGCGTAGCAATCAGCCCCAGCATTTT. As protein: CASSPARSNQPQHF.

The chain employs TRBV7-6 and TRBJ2-1, with 10 bases matching TRBD2. After removal of 3 bases from V and 7 bases from J, the junction contained 6 bases not matched to a gene. Per the germline V gene, CDR1 is SGHVS and CDR2 is FNYEAQ. The CDR3 is 15 residues long. The DNA of the CDR3 is TGTGCCAGCAGCTTCAGCGGGAGGGCCGGGAATGAGCAGTTCTTC. This sequence encodes CASSFSGRAGNEQFF.

J is TRBJ1-3 and V is TRBV10-3; D gene unclear. CDR1 ENHRY and CDR2 SYGVKD come from the germline V gene. This CDR3 contains 17 residues. The V and J ends lost 3 bases and 1 base respectively, with 16 bases between them. CDR3 amino acids: CAISDSVSGFSGNTIYF. CDR3 DNA: TGTGCCATCAGTGACAGCGTTTCTGGGTTTTCTGGAAACACCATATATTTT.

This clone was observed a handful of times. The rearrangement links TRBV6-6 to TRBJ1-1, with no clear D. V shed 0 bases and J shed 1 base, with 6 bases lying between them. From germline, CDR1 is MNHNY and CDR2 SVGAGI (reference sequence). The CDR3 spans 14 residues. The CDR3 DNA follows: TGTGCCAGCAGTTACTCGGCCAGGAACACTGAAGCTTTCTTT. As protein: CASSYSARNTEAFF.